The 2 T cell receptor beta chains presented below share a single source sample, sequenced in a study of shared clonotypes between healthy human individuals. Profiled with immunoSEQ multiplex PCR; TCRdb holds only in-frame clones, not every one. The sample consists of 400,000 to 600,000 clones, about 96% of them appearing once. Material: naive CD4+ T cells sorted from blood. Subset given: CD45RA+ positively selected. These receptors originate from a woman in her twenties or thirties in good health.

The chain couples TRBV28 to TRBJ1-1, with TRBD1 matching 7 bases. Unmatched junction bases numbered 11, after V lost 6 bases and J lost 1 base. The CDR3 spans 16 residues. The V gene's germline CDR1 is MDHEN and CDR2 SYDVKM. This CDR3 is CASRPTWGQTNTEAFF. CDR3 in DNA: TGTGCCAGCAGACCAACCTGGGGACAGACGAACACTGAAGCTTTCTTT.

The V gene is TRBV7-7, the J gene TRBJ2-1; TRBD1 matches 8 bases. This CDR3 is built from 14 residues. Germline CDR1 is SSHAT and CDR2 is FNYEAQ (reference sequence). With V trimmed by 2 bases and J by 8 bases, 5 bases remained unmatched. The CDR3, as DNA: TGTGCCAGCAGCTTAAGGACAGGGTTTGATGAGCAGTTCTTC. Encoded protein: CASSLRTGFDEQFF.